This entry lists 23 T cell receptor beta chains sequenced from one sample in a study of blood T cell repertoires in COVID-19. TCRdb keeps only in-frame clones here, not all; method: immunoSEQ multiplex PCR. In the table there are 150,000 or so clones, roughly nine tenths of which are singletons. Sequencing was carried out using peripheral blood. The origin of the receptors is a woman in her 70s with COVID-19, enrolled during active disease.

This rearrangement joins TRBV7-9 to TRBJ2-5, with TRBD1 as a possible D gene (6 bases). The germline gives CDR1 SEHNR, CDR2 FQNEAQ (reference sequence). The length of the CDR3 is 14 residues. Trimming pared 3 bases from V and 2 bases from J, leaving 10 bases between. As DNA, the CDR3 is TGTGCCAGCAGCTTTGGGGACACACAAGAGACCCAGTACTTC. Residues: CASSFGDTQETQYF.

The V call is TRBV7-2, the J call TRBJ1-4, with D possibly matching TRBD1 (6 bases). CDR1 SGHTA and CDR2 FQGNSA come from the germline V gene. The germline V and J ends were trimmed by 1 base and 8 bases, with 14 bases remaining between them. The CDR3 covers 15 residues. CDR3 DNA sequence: TGTGCCAGCAGCTTAGTTGCGGGGGCTGGGGAAAAACTGTTTTTT. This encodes CASSLVAGAGEKLFF.

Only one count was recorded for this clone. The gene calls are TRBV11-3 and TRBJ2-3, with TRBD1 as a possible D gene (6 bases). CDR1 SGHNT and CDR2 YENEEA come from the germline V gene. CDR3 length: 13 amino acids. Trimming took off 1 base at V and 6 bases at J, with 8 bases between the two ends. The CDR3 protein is CASSLGGLDTQYF. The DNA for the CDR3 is TGTGCCAGCAGCTTAGGGGGGCTGGATACGCAGTATTTT.

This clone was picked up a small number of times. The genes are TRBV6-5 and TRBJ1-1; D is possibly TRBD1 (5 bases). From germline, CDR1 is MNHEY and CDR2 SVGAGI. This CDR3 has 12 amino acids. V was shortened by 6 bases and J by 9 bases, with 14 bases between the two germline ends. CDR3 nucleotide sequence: TGTGCCAGCAGGGGGGGATTGGCTAAAGCTTTCTTT. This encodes CASRGGLAKAFF.

The CDR3 sequence is CASSTRVDGYTF. CDR3 bases: TGTGCCAGCTCAACCAGGGTTGATGGCTACACCTTC. The rearrangement joins TRBV18 to TRBJ1-2; D is perhaps TRBD1 (5 bases). CDR1 and CDR2 from the germline V gene are KGHSH and LQKENI. The CDR3 extends over 12 amino acids. Deletions cut 5 bases from V and 6 bases from J, with 10 bases between.

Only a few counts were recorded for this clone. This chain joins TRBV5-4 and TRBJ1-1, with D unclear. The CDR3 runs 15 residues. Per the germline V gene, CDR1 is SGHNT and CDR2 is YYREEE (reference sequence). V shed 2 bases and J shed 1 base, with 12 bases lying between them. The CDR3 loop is CASSFALEKNTEAFF. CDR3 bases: TGTGCCAGCAGCTTCGCATTGGAGAAGAACACTGAAGCTTTCTTT. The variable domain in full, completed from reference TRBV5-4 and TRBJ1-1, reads ETGVTQSPTHLIKTRGQQVTLRCSSQSGHNTVSWYQQALGQGPQFIFQYYREEENGRGNFPPRFSGLQFPNYSSELNVNALELDDSALYLCASSFALEKNTEAFFGQGTRLTVV.

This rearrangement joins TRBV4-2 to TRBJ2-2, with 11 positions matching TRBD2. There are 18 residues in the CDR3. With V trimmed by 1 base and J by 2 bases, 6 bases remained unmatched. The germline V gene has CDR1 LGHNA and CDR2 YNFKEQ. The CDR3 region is CASSQGQGLAANTGELFF. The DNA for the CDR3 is TGTGCCAGCAGCCAAGGCCAGGGACTAGCGGCCAACACCGGGGAGCTGTTTTTT.

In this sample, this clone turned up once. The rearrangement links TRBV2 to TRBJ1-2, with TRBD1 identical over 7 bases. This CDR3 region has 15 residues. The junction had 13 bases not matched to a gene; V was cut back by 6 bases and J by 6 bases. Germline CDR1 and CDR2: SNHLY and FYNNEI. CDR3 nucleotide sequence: TGTGCCAGCAGCGAGGGGGCCCCGGGCATTCATGGCTACACCTTC. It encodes CASSEGAPGIHGYTF.

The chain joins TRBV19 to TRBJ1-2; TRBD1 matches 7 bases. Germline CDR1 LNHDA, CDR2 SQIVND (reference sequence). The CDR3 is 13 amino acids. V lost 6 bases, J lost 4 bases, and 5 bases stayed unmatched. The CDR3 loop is CASRSTGLYGYTF. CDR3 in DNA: TGTGCCAGTAGATCGACAGGGCTCTATGGCTACACCTTC.

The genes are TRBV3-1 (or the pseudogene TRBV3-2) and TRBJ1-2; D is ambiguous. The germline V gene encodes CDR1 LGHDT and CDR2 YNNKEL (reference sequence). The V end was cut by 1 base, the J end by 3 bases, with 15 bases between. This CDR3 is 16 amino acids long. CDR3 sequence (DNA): TGTGCCAGCAGCCAAGGGTCTCGGGGTGGAGACTATGGCTACACCTTC. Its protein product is CASSQGSRGGDYGYTF.

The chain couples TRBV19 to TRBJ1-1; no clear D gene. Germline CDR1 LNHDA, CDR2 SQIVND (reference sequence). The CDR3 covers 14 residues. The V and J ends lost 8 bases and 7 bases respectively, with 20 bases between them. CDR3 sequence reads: CASGNSGGLIEAFF. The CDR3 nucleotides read TGTGCCAGTGGAAACAGCGGTGGACTGATTGAAGCTTTCTTT. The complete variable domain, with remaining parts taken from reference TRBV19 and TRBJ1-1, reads DGGITQSPKYLFRKEGQNVTLSCEQNLNHDAMYWYRQDPGQGLRLIYYSQIVNDFQKGDIAEGYSVSREKKESFPLTVTSAQKNPTAFYLCASGNSGGLIEAFFGQGTRLTVV.

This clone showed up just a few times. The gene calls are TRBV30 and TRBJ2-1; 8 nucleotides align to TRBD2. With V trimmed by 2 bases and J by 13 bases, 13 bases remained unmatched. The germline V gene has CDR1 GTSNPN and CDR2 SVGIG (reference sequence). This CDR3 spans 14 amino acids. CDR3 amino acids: CAWSSNLAGRDQFF. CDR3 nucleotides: TGTGCCTGGAGTTCTAATCTAGCGGGCCGGGATCAGTTCTTC.

The CDR3 region is CASSSPDRGSGETQYF. CDR3 DNA sequence: TGTGCCAGCAGTTCCCCGGACAGGGGGTCCGGGGAGACCCAGTACTTC. This rearrangement joins TRBV6-6 to TRBJ2-5; 10 nucleotides align to TRBD1. The V segment lost 4 bases and the J segment 5 bases; nucleotides outside the gene matches: 10. The germline gives CDR1 MNHNY, CDR2 SVGAGI (reference sequence). CDR3 length: 16 residues.

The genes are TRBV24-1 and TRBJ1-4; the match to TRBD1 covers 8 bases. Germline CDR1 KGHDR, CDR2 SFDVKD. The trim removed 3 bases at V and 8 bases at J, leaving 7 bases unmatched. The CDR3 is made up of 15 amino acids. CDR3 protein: CATSDHGQGGEKLFF. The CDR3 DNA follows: TGTGCCACCAGTGATCATGGACAGGGAGGCGAAAAACTGTTTTTT.

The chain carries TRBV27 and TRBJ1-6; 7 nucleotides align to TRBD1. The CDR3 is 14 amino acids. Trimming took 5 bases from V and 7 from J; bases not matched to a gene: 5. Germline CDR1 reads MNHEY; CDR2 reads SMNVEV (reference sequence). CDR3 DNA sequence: TGTGCCAGCAGTCCCGGGACAGCGAATTCACCCCTCCACTTT. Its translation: CASSPGTANSPLHF.

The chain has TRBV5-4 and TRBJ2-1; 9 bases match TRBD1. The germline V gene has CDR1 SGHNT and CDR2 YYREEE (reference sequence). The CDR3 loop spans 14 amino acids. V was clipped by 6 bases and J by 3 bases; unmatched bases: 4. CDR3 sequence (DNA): TGTGCCAGCACCCCGGGACAGGGCTACAATGAGCAGTTCTTC. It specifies CASTPGQGYNEQFF. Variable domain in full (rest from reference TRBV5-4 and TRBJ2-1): ETGVTQSPTHLIKTRGQQVTLRCSSQSGHNTVSWYQQALGQGPQFIFQYYREEENGRGNFPPRFSGLQFPNYSSELNVNALELDDSALYLCASTPGQGYNEQFFGPGTRLTVL.

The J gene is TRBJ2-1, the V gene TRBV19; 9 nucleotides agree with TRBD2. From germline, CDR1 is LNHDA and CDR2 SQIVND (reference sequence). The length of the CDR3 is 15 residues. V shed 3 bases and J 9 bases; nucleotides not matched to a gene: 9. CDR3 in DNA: TGTGCCAGTAGTATGGGTGGCGGGGGGGCGGCTGAGCAGTTCTTC. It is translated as CASSMGGGGAAEQFF.

The CDR3: CASSLQRGMNTEAFF. CDR3 nucleotides: TGTGCCAGCAGCCTCCAGAGAGGAATGAACACTGAAGCTTTCTTT. This chain joins TRBV5-6 and TRBJ1-1; D not resolved. Trimming took 4 bases from V and 0 from J, leaving 13 bases between them. This CDR3 has 15 residues. The germline CDR1 and CDR2 sequences are SGHDT and YYEEEE.

CDR3 DNA: TGTGCCAGCAGCCCTCCGGGCTACGGCGGGCTAGCGGGGGTGGAGACCCAGTACTTC. Protein: CASSPPGYGGLAGVETQYF. This chain joins TRBV7-2 and TRBJ2-5, with TRBD2 identical over 10 bases. The V gene's germline CDR1 is SGHTA and CDR2 FQGNSA. The CDR3 spans 19 residues. J was trimmed by 5 bases and V by 5 bases; bases with no gene match: 20.

CDR3 sequence: CASRRQGDNYGYTF. DNA of the CDR3: TGTGCCAGCAGACGACAGGGGGACAACTATGGCTACACCTTC. The rearrangement joins TRBV6-5 to TRBJ1-2, with 9 positions matching TRBD1. Trimming cost V 6 bases and J 2 bases; bases outside gene matches: 4. The CDR3 sequence is 14 residues long. CDR1 is MNHEY, CDR2 SVGAGI, per germline.

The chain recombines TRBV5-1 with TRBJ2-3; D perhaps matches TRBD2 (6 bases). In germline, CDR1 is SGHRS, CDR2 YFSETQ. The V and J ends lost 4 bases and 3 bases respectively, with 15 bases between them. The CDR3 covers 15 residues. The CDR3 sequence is CASSPPAGTTDTQYF. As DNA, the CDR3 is TGCGCCAGCAGCCCCCCGGCGGGGACTACAGATACGCAGTATTTT.

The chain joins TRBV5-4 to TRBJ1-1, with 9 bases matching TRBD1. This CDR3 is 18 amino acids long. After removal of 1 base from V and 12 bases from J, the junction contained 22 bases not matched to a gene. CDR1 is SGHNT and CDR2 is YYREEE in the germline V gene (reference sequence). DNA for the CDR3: TGTGCCAGCAGCTTGTCCCCAACTCTACAGGGGGCCGCTTTACGATCTTTCTTT. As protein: CASSLSPTLQGAALRSFF. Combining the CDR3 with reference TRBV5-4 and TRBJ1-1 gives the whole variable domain ETGVTQSPTHLIKTRGQQVTLRCSSQSGHNTVSWYQQALGQGPQFIFQYYREEENGRGNFPPRFSGLQFPNYSSELNVNALELDDSALYLCASSLSPTLQGAALRSFFGQGTRLTVV.

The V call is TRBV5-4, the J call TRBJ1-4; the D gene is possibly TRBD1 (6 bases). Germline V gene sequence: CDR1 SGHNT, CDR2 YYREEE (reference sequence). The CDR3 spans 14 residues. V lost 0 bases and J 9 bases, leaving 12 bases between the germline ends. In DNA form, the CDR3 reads TGTGCCAGCAGCTTGGCCCAGGGGAATCAAAAACTGTTTTTT. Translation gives CASSLAQGNQKLFF.